The T cell receptor beta chain under discussion was sequenced for a study of identical twins (dated by TCRdb to between 2015 and 2016). Study-wide context: The study deep-sequenced TCR alpha and beta repertoires from monozygotic twins, unrelated adults of various ages and cord blood to test whether fetal clonotypes persist. To rule out contamination, the twin experiments were replicated at different times with different library preparation protocols. Broader findings and caveats from the paper: Excess twin sharing in beta out-of-frame sequences was weaker because fewer shared sequences lowered the signal-to-noise ratio. Because the same donors could not be followed over many years, conclusions were based on cross-sectional statistical analysis. Compared with coincidental sharing between unrelated individuals, out-of-frame TCR alpha sequences shared between twins showed an excess of sequences with low generation probability. In monozygotic twins, recombination models systematically underestimated out-of-frame TCR alpha sharing, but the models matched the sharing seen between unrelated individuals. Invariant T cells such as MAIT and iNKT could partly confound zero-insertion analyses, although diverse VJ usage argued against such confounding for most clonotypes. Fewer insertions were carried by abundant cord blood beta clonotypes, a similar but weaker trend appeared in young adult naive repertoires, and no such trend appeared in memory repertoires.

Libraries were made using 5' RACE. For sequencing, an Illumina HiSeq 2000 was employed. Template switching introduced a universal primer binding site; the final cDNA contained a unique molecular identifier, enabling accurate counting of TCR cDNA molecules. First-strand cDNA for TCR alpha and beta chains was synthesized from specific primers in the conserved constant-segment region. To control for contamination, every cDNA library carried two barcodes: a SMART-Mk sample barcode plus Illumina barcodes. TruSeq adapter sequences, together with Illumina sample barcodes, were added in two successive PCR steps. The TCR alpha and beta cDNA libraries were sequenced on the Illumina HiSeq platform using custom primers. The study's processing was this. Unique molecular identifiers were extracted from raw reads with MiGEC, and CDR3 positions were determined with MiXCR. For each individual, recombination models were inferred using an EM algorithm with the repgenHMM and IGoR tools. Shared clonotypes were analyzed with the tcR package in R, and sharing was normalized by the product of cloneset sizes. To study raw recombination free of thymic and clonal selection effects, out-of-frame nonproductive sequences were analyzed. TCRdb trimmed the raw reads at Q25, called clones with MiXCR and kept productive beta chains. Rows merge per CDR3 protein into single entries with the most common DNA and genes. These V and J calls rely on TCRdb rather than the paper's analysis. The sample records under 800,000 distinct CDR3 sequences, roughly 20% of which are singletons. Jointly, the top ten make up 4% to 5.5% of the sample.

The cysteine opens and the phenylalanine closes a CDR3 of 15 amino acids. Left in the record is the CDR3 DNA by itself, 45 bases read in frame from the first base. Trimming accounts for 5 bases at V and 1 base at J, while the number of junction bases matched to no gene is 5. CDR1 and CDR2 (SEHNR, FQNEAQ) derive from the germline V gene (reference sequence). On this clonotype itself: Its antigen is still unknown. Per-base qualities were not stored, and no clone one base away is much larger.

Every donor was a healthy Caucasian. The twin cohort consisted of three pairs of female monozygotic twins, all aged about 18 to 29 years. RNA for TCR libraries was isolated from peripheral blood mononuclear cells. The data also belong to a second study, concerning T cells expressing NK-cell markers. In that second paper, the authors write: About 8 donors provided sorted CD3+CD56+NKG2C+, CD3+CD56+NKG2C- and CD3+CD56-NKG2C+ T-cell subsets, whose TCR beta-chain repertoires were profiled. Among the eight sequenced donors, seven were HCMV-seropositive and one was HCMV-seronegative. In several experiments an anti-gammadeltaTCR antibody was added to restrict sorting to alphabetaTCR-expressing T cells. In roughly 6 donors, the dominant CD3+CD56+NKG2C+ clonotypes were found to rank among the top 10 CD8+ clonotypes and to make up roughly 1.0-8% of CD8+ T cells. Those dominant clonotypes were again the most abundant among CD3+CD56-NKG2C+ cells in a few donors, at about 25-60.1%. Whether the expanded NKG2C-expressing T cell clones were specific for HCMV antigens was left unclear. Randomly selected healthy volunteers, three men and five women, were used as the eight sequenced donors. A commercial ELISA kit detecting HCMV-specific IgG in serum was used to determine HCMV serostatus. For six donors, bulk peripheral blood T-cell repertoires were also sequenced from unsorted PBMC. MIGEC was used to demultiplex reads and group the reads by UMI, and MiTCR was used to assemble and quantify clonotypes. Only TCR cDNA sequences supported by at least two reads were kept to exclude erroneous sequences. The tcR package was used for downstream repertoire analysis, with clonotypes matched between fractions based on CDR3 nucleotide sequence plus V segment. Antigen specificity was annotated against VDJdb with VDJmatch, allowing one amino acid substitution in CDR3.

The sequenced material came from PBMCs. The sequence links TRBV7-9 to TRBJ1-1; the junction holds 9 bases that match TRBD1. This sequence was found in a woman younger than 35 in good health. The CDR3 here reads CASSQHRGPNTEAFF. The DNA sequence is as follows: TGTGCCAGCAGCCAACACAGGGGGCCGAACACTGAAGCTTTCTTT.